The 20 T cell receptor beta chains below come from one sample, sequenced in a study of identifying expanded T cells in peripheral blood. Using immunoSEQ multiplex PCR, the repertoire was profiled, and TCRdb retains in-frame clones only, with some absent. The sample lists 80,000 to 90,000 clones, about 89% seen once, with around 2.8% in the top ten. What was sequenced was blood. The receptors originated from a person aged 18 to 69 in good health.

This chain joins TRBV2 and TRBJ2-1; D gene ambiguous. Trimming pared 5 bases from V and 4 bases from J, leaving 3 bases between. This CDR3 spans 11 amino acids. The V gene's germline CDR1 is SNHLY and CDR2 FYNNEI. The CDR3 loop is CASSRYNEQFF. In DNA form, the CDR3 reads TGTGCCAGCAGTAGGTACAATGAGCAGTTCTTC.

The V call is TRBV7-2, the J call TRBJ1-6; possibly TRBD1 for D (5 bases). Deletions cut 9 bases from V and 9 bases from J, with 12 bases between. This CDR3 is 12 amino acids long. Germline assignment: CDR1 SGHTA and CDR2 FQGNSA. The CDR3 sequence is CASGGGSSPLHF. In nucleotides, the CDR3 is TGTGCCAGTGGCGGGGGGTCTTCACCCCTCCACTTT.

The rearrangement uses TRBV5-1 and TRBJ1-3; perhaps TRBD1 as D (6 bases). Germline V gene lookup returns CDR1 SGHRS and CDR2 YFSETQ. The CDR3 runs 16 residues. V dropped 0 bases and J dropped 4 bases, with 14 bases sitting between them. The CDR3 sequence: CASSLAGGRHGNTIYF. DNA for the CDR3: TGCGCCAGCAGCTTGGCCGGGGGGCGTCACGGAAACACCATATATTTT.

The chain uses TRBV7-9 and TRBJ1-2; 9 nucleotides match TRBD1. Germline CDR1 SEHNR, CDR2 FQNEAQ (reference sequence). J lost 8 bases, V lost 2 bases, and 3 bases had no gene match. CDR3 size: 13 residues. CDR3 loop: CASSLRQGGGYTF. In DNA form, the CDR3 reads TGTGCCAGCAGCTTACGACAGGGGGGCGGCTACACCTTC.

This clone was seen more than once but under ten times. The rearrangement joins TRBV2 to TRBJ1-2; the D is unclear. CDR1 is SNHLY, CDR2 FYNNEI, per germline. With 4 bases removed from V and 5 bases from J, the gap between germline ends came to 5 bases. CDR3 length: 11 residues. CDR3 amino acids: CASSGGYGYTF. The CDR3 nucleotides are TGTGCCAGCAGTGGGGGATATGGCTACACCTTC.

The CDR3 is CASSPNLGGGQFF. DNA for the CDR3: TGTGCCAGCAGCCCGAACCTCGGGGGGGGGCAGTTCTTC. The V and J genes are TRBV5-6 and TRBJ2-1; 8 bases are shared with TRBD2. CDR1 and CDR2 (germline): SGHDT, YYEEEE. V lost 4 bases and J lost 12; bases outside the gene matches: 9. The CDR3 totals 13 residues.

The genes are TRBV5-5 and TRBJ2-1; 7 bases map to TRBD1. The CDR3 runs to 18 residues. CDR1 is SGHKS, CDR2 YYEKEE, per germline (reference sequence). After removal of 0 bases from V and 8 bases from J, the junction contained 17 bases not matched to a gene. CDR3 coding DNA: TGTGCCAGCAGCTTGGGGGACCCCCAGGGGGTGGCAATAGATGAGCAGTTCTTC. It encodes CASSLGDPQGVAIDEQFF.

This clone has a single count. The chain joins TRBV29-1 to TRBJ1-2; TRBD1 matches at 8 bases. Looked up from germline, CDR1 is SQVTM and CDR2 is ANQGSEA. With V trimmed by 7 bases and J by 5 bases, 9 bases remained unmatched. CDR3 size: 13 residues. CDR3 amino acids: CSADRGLGYGYTF. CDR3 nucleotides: TGCAGCGCCGACAGGGGATTGGGGTATGGCTACACCTTC.

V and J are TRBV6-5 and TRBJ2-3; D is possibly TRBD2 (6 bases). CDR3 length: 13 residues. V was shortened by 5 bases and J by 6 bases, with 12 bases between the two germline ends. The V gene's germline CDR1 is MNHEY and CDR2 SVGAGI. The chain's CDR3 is CASSGRRADTQYF. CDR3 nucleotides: TGTGCCAGCAGTGGGAGGAGGGCGGATACGCAGTATTTT.

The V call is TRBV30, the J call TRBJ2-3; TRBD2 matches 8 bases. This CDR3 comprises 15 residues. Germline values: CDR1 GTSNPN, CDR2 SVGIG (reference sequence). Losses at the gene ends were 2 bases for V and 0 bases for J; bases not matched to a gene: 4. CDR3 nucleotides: TGTGCCTGGAGTCTTAGCGGGGTGAGCACAGATACGCAGTATTTT. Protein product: CAWSLSGVSTDTQYF.

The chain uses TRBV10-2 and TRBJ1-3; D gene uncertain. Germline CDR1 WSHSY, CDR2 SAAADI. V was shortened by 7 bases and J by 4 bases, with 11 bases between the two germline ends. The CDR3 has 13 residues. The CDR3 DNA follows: TGCGCCAGCACCACTCCCCAGGGAAACACCATATATTTT. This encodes CASTTPQGNTIYF.

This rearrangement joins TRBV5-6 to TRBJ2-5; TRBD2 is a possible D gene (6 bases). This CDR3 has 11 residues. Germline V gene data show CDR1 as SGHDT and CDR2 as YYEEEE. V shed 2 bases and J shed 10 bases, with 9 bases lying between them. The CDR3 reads CASSFGGYQYF. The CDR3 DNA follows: TGTGCCAGCAGCTTTGGGGGGTACCAGTACTTC.

CDR3 nucleotide sequence: TGTGCCAGCAGCTCCCTCACTATAACAGGGAACTATGGCTACACCTTC. It codes for CASSSLTITGNYGYTF. The rearrangement joins TRBV13 to TRBJ1-2, with D maybe TRBD1 (6 bases). This CDR3 is 16 amino acids long. Germline assignment: CDR1 PRHDT and CDR2 FYEKMQ (reference sequence). With 4 bases removed from V and 2 bases from J, the gap between germline ends came to 17 bases. Drawing the rest from reference TRBV13 and TRBJ1-2, the complete variable domain is AAGVIQSPRHLIKEKRETATLKCYPIPRHDTVYWYQQGPGQDPQFLISFYEKMQSDKGSIPDRFSAQQFSDYHSELNMSSLELGDSALYFCASSSLTITGNYGYTFGSGTRLTVV.

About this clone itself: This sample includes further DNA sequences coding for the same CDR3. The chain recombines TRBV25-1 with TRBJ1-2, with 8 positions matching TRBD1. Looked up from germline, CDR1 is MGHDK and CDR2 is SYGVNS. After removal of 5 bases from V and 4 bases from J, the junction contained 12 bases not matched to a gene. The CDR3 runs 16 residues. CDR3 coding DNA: TGTGCCAGCAGTCCCCACGTTCAGGGGGCACGCTATGGCTACACCTTC. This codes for CASSPHVQGARYGYTF.

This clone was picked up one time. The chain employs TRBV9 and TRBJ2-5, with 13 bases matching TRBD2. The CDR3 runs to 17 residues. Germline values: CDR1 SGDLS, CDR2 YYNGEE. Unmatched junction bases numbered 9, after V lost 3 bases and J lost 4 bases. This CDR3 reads CASSGTSGGAPRETQYF. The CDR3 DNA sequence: TGTGCCAGCAGCGGAACTAGCGGGGGGGCTCCAAGAGAGACCCAGTACTTC.

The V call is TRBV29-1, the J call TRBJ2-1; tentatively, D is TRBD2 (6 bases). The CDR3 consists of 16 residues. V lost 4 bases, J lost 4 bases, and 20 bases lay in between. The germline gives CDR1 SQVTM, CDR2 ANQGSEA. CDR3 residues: CSVALRGTRFYNEQFF. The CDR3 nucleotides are TGCAGCGTTGCGTTACGGGGGACCCGTTTTTACAATGAGCAGTTCTTC.

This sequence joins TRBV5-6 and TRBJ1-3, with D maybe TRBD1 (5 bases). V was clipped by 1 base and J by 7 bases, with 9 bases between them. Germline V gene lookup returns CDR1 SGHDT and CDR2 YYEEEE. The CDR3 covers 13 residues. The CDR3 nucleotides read TGTGCCAGCAGCTTGCGAGCAGGGAACACCATATATTTT. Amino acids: CASSLRAGNTIYF. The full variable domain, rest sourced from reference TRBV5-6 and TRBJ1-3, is DAGVTQSPTHLIKTRGQQVTLRCSPKSGHDTVSWYQQALGQGPQFIFQYYEEEERQRGNFPDRFSGHQFPNYSSELNVNALLLGDSALYLCASSLRAGNTIYFGEGSWLTVV.

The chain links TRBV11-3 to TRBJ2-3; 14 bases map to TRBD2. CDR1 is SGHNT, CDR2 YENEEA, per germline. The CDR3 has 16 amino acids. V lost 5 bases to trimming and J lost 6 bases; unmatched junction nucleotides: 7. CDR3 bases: TGTGCCAGCAGCCCCGGGACTAGCGGGAGATCGGATACGCAGTATTTT. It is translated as CASSPGTSGRSDTQYF.

The CDR3 region is CASSLRAFYSYEQYF. CDR3 coding DNA: TGCGCCAGCAGCCTGCGCGCTTTCTATTCCTACGAGCAGTACTTC. This chain links TRBV4-3 with TRBJ2-7; no clear D. CDR3 length equals 15 residues. Trimming took off 4 bases at V and 1 base at J, with 14 bases between the two ends. The germline gives CDR1 LGHNA, CDR2 YSLEER.

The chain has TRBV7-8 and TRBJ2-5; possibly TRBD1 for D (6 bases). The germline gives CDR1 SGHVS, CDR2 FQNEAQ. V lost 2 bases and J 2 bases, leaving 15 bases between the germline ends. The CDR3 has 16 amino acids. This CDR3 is CASSLRAGVSQETQYF. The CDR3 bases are TGTGCCAGCAGCTTACGGGCAGGGGTCAGTCAAGAGACCCAGTACTTC.